The 10 T cell receptor beta chains listed next were all sequenced from one sample in a study of vaccination and CD4 T cells after COVID-19. Researchers used the Oncomine TCR Beta short-read assay to sequence DNA from cultured CD4+ T cells. TCRdb recomputed calls from the PCR reads with MiXCR, one row per CDR3 protein. The top ten clones hold approximately 22% of a sample with 14,000 or so distinct CDR3 sequences, about 31% of them seen once. No antigen is known for these receptors. Specified treatment: roughly 11-day PBMC culture with coronavirus spike peptide pools or control peptides (ViraFEST assay). Sequencing was carried out using cultured CD4+ T cells from blood. The origin of the receptors is a human donor with COVID-19.

The table lists this clonotype with a few counts. The gene calls are TRBV7-2 and TRBJ2-5, with TRBD2 matching over 12 bases. The CDR3 totals 17 residues. Germline V gene lookup returns CDR1 SGHTA and CDR2 FQGNSA. V trimming: 5 bases; J trimming: 1 base; junction bases outside the gene matches: 8. The CDR3 loop reads CASSRGLAGTFQETQYF. CDR3 in DNA: TGTGCCAGCAGCCGTGGACTAGCGGGGACCTTCCAAGAGACCCAGTACTTC.

The chain is built from TRBV20-1 and TRBJ2-4, with unresolved D. Germline V lookup: CDR1 DFQATT, CDR2 SNEGSKA (reference sequence). V was cut by 4 bases and J by 0 bases, with 16 bases left in between. This CDR3 spans 16 amino acids. This CDR3 is CSATSHEALAKNIQYF. CDR3 DNA: TGCAGTGCTACCTCCCACGAGGCACTAGCCAAAAACATTCAGTACTTC.

The genes are TRBV5-1 and TRBJ2-5; TRBD2 might be the D (5 bases). Between the trimmed V and J ends, which lost 4 bases and 3 bases, there was a span of 16 bases. CDR3 size: 15 residues. Per germline, CDR1 SGHRS and CDR2 YFSETQ. CDR3 nucleotides: TGCGCCAGCAGCGGTGGTCGGGGTAGTGAAGAGACCCAGTACTTC. Translated: CASSGGRGSEETQYF. The full variable domain, in which reference TRBV5-1 and TRBJ2-5 provide the parts outside the CDR3, is KAGVTQTPRYLIKTRGQQVTLSCSPISGHRSVSWYQQTPGQGLQFLFEYFSETQRNKGNFPGRFSGRQFSNSRSEMNVSTLELGDSALYLCASSGGRGSEETQYFGPGTRLLVL.

The CDR3 DNA follows: TGTGCCAGCAGAATCGATTCGACAGGGAGGAACACTGAAGCTTTCTTT. Translating it yields CASRIDSTGRNTEAFF. The chain combines TRBV27 with TRBJ1-1; the match to TRBD1 covers 7 bases. V trimming: 6 bases; J trimming: 1 base; junction bases outside the gene matches: 11. The CDR3 is 16 amino acids. In germline, CDR1 is MNHEY, CDR2 SMNVEV (reference sequence).

The CDR3 nucleotides read TGTGCCAGCAGCCTAGTCGACAGGGGAGTAGATGGCTACACCTTC. It encodes CASSLVDRGVDGYTF. The chain recombines TRBV7-2 with TRBJ1-2; 8 nucleotides line up with TRBD1. This CDR3 has 15 residues. The V and J ends lost 5 bases and 6 bases, in that order; junction bases with no gene match: 11. CDR1 is SGHTA, CDR2 FQGNSA, per germline. Filled out from reference TRBV7-2 and TRBJ1-2, the complete variable domain reads GAGVSQSPSNKVTEKGKDVELRCDPISGHTALYWYRQSLGQGLEFLIYFQGNSAPDKSGLPSDRFSAERTGGSVSTLTIQRTQQEDSAVYLCASSLVDRGVDGYTFGSGTRLTVV.

There are a few counts of this clonotype. The chain carries TRBV30 and TRBJ2-3; either TRBD1 or TRBD2 may fit D (5 bases each). CDR1 GTSNPN and CDR2 SVGIG come from the germline V gene (reference sequence). The length of the CDR3 is 14 residues. V dropped 1 base and J dropped 0 bases, with 8 bases sitting between them. The CDR3 DNA is TGTGCCTGGAGTGGAGGGGCCAGCACAGATACGCAGTATTTT. It specifies CAWSGGASTDTQYF. The whole variable domain, remainder taken from reference TRBV30 and TRBJ2-3, is SQTIHQWPATLVQPVGSPLSLECTVEGTSNPNLYWYRQAAGRGLQLLFYSVGIGQISSEVPQNLSASRPQDRQFILSSKKLLLSDSGFYLCAWSGGASTDTQYFGPGTRLTVL.

The V and J genes are TRBV7-9 and TRBJ2-4, with D perhaps TRBD1 (5 bases). The germline V gene has CDR1 SEHNR and CDR2 FQNEAQ (reference sequence). This CDR3 is 18 amino acids long. Trimming shortened V by 2 bases and J by 3 bases, and 20 bases separated the two germline ends. The CDR3 bases are TGTGCCAGCAGCTTATGGAGCAGGGCGACCTATAGCAAAAACATTCAGTACTTC. Its translation: CASSLWSRATYSKNIQYF.

The chain joins TRBV6-1 to TRBJ1-6, with D perhaps matching TRBD1 (6 bases). Trimming took 6 bases from V and 6 from J, leaving 12 bases between them. The CDR3 is 14 residues long. The germline gives CDR1 MNHNS, CDR2 SASEGT. The CDR3 nucleotides read TGTGCCAGCAGGGGGGTAGGGGGTAATTCACCCCTCCACTTT. Its protein is CASRGVGGNSPLHF.

There are a few counts of this clonotype. The chain carries TRBV6-1 and TRBJ2-2; D uncertain. Trimming left V 4 bases short and J 11 bases short, with 14 bases between. CDR3 length: 13 residues. CDR1 and CDR2 from the germline V gene are MNHNS and SASEGT. CDR3 DNA: TGTGCCAGCAGTGCTCATGCCCTGCCCGAGCTGTTTTTT. Translated: CASSAHALPELFF.

V and J are TRBV7-2 and TRBJ2-7; 10 bases line up with TRBD2. The CDR3 has 14 amino acids. The germline CDR1 and CDR2 sequences are SGHTA and FQGNSA. With V trimmed by 6 bases and J by 4 bases, 6 bases remained unmatched. The CDR3 coding sequence is TGTGCCAGCAGGTTGGCAGCGGGGGGGTACGAGCAGTACTTC. This sequence encodes CASRLAAGGYEQYF.